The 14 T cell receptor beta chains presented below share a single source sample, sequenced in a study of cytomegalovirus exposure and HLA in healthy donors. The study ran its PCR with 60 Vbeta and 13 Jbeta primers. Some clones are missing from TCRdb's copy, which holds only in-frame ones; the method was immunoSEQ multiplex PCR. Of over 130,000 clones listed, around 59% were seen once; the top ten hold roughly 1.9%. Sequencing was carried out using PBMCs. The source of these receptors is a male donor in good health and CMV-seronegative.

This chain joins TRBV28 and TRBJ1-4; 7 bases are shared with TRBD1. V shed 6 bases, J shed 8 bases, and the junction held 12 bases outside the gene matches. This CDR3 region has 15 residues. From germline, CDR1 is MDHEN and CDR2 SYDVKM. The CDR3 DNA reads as TGTGCCAGCAGCCTCAGACAGGGTATTAGGGAAAAACTGTTTTTT. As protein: CASSLRQGIREKLFF.

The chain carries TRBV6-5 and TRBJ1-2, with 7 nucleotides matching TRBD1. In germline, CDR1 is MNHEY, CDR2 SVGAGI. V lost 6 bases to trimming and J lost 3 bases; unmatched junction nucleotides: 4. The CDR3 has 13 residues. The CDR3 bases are TGTGCCAGCAGAGTAACAGGGGACTATGGCTACACCTTC. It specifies CASRVTGDYGYTF.

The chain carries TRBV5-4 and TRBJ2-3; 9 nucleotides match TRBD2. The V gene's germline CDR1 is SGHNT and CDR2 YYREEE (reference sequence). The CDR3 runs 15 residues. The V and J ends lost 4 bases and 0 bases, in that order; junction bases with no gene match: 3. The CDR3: CASSLAGSSTDTQYF. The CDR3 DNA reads TGTGCCAGCAGCCTAGCGGGGTCTAGCACAGATACGCAGTATTTT.

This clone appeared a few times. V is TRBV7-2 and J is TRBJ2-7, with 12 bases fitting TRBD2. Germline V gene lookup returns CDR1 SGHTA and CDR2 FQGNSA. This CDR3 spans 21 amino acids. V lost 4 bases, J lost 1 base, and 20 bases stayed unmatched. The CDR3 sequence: CASSSAPGTSGPIRGSYEQYF. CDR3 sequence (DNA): TGTGCCAGCAGCTCAGCACCCGGGACTAGCGGGCCAATCAGGGGTTCCTACGAGCAGTACTTC.

The CDR3 reads CASSQTGQGARREAFF. The CDR3 nucleotides read TGTGCCAGCTCACAAACAGGCCAGGGGGCGCGTCGTGAAGCTTTCTTT. The chain employs TRBV18 and TRBJ1-1, with 8 positions matching TRBD1. From germline, CDR1 is KGHSH and CDR2 LQKENI. V lost 4 bases to trimming and J lost 7 bases; unmatched junction nucleotides: 14. The CDR3 contains 16 residues.

Written as DNA, the CDR3 is TGCAGCACTGACGGCTGGGGGGGCCCCTTCAATGAGCAGTTCTTC. Translation gives CSTDGWGGPFNEQFF. This chain joins TRBV29-1 and TRBJ2-1, with D perhaps matching TRBD2 (7 bases). The CDR3 has 15 residues. V was clipped by 8 bases and J by 6 bases, with 23 bases between them. Looked up from germline, CDR1 is SQVTM and CDR2 is ANQGSEA.

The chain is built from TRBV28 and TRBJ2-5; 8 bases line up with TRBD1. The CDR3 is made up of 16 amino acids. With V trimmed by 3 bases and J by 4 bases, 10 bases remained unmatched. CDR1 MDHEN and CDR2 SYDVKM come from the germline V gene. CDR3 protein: CASSFGDRGFRETQYF. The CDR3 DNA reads TGTGCCAGCAGTTTTGGAGACAGGGGTTTTCGAGAGACCCAGTACTTC.

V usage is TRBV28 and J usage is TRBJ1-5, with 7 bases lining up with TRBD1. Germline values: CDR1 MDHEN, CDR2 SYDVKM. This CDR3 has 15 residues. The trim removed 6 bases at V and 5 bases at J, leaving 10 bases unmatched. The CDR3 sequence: CASSQSGQSYQPQHF. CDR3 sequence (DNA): TGTGCCAGCAGCCAATCGGGACAGAGTTATCAGCCCCAGCATTTT.

Here the CDR3 reads CASTDFYGYTF. In nucleotides, the CDR3 is TGTGCCAGCACCGACTTCTATGGCTACACCTTC. V usage is TRBV6-1 and J usage is TRBJ1-2; the D is unclear. The CDR3 extends over 11 amino acids. Germline V gene lookup returns CDR1 MNHNS and CDR2 SASEGT. Deletions cut 7 bases from V and 4 bases from J, with 7 bases between.

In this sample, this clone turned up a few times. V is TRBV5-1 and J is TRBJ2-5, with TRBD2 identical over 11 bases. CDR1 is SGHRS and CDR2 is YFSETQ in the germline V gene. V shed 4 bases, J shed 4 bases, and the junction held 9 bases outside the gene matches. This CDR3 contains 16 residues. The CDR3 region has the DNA TGCGCCAGCAGCCTTTCCGGGACTAGCGGTGGAGAGACCCAGTACTTC. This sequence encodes CASSLSGTSGGETQYF.

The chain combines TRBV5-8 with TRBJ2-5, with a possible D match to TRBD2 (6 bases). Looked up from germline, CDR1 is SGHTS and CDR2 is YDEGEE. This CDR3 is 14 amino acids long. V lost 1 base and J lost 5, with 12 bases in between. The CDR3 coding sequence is TGTGCCAGCAGCTTGATTGTTGGGGGGGAGACCCAGTACTTC. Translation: CASSLIVGGETQYF.

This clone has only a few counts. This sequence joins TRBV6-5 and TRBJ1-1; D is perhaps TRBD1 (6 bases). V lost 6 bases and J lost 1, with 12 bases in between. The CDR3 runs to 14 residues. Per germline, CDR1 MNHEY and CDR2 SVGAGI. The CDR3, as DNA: TGTGCCAGCAGCCCAGGGGCTTGGAACACTGAAGCTTTCTTT. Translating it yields CASSPGAWNTEAFF.

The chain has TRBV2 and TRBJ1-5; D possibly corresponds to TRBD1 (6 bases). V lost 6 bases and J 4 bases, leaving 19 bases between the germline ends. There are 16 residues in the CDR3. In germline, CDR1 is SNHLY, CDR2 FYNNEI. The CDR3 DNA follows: TGTGCCAGCAGCCCCAGGGGTTTGAGGGATAATCAGCCCCAGCATTTT. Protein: CASSPRGLRDNQPQHF.

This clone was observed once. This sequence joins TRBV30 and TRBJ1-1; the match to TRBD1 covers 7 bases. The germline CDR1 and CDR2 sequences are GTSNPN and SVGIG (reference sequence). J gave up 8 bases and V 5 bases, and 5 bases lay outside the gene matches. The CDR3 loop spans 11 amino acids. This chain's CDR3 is CAWGRQGEAFF. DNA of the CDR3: TGTGCCTGGGGCCGACAGGGAGAAGCTTTCTTT. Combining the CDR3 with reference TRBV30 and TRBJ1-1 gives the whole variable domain SQTIHQWPATLVQPVGSPLSLECTVEGTSNPNLYWYRQAAGRGLQLLFYSVGIGQISSEVPQNLSASRPQDRQFILSSKKLLLSDSGFYLCAWGRQGEAFFGQGTRLTVV.